The clone carrying this TCR beta chain has just a few counts. Its specificity is unknown. TCRdb independently ran MiXCR on the reads; one entry per CDR3 protein. The sample lists about 570,000 distinct CDR3 sequences, just under 40% occurring once. This sample was taken from a study of T cell repertoires in cytomegalovirus infection. Study in general: HLA-B-restricted CMV epitopes that are well studied were used alongside recently identified HLA-C-restricted ones. TCR beta signatures that were public indicated CMV infection and matching HLA type.

J lost 4 bases, V lost 6 bases, and 10 bases had no gene match. The length of the CDR3 is 16 residues. Germline V lookup: CDR1 SNHLY, CDR2 FYNNEI. The TCR comes from a human donor in good health (CMV status not recorded). Some clones in this sample may be carry-over from other donors' samples. The V and J genes are TRBV2 and TRBJ2-3, with 10 bases that match TRBD2. The material sequenced was cultured PBMCs, taken from culture after CMV antigen stimulation. The CDR3 sequence is CASRELAGDRSDTQYF. In DNA, the CDR3 is TGTGCCAGCAGGGAGCTAGCGGGAGATAGGTCAGATACGCAGTATTTT.